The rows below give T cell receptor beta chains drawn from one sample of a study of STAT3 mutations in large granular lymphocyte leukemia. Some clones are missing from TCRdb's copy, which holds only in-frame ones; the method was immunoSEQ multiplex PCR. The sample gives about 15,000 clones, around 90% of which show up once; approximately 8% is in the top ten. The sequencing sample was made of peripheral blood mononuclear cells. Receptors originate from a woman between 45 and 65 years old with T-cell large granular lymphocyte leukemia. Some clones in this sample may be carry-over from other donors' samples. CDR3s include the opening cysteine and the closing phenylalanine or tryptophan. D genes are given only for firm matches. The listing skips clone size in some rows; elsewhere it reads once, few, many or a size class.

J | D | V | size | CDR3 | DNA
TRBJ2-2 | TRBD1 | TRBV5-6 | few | CASSPLRTGTPGELFF | TGTGCCAGCAGCCCCCTTAGGACAGGGACCCCCGGGGAGCTGTTTTTT
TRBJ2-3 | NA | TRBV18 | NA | CASSLDPPSSTDTQYF | TGTGCCAGCTCTCTTGACCCTCCGTCCAGCACAGATACGCAGTATTTT
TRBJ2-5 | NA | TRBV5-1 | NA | CASSSAGAEEETQYF | TGCGCCAGCAGCTCCGCAGGGGCGGAAGAAGAGACCCAGTACTTC
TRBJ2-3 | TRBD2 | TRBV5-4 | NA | CASSLGRGFGLAGGRDTQYF | TGTGCCAGCAGCCTAGGTCGGGGTTTTGGACTAGCGGGAGGGCGAGATACGCAGTATTTT
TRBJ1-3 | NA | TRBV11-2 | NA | CASSLGGFYPGNTIYF | TGTGCCAGCAGCTTAGGAGGTTTCTACCCTGGAAACACCATATATTTT
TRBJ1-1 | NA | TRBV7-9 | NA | CASSLKGADTEAFF | TGTGCCAGCAGCTTAAAAGGGGCGGACACTGAAGCTTTCTTT
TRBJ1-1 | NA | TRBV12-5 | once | CASSFGTNTEAFF | TGTGCTAGTAGCTTCGGGACGAACACTGAAGCTTTCTTT
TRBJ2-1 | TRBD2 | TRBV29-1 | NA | CSVEGAGRDEQFF | TGCAGCGTTGAAGGAGCGGGAAGGGATGAGCAGTTCTTC
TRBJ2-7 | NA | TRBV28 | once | CASSFVQREQYF | TGTGCCAGCAGTTTTGTACAACGTGAGCAGTACTTC
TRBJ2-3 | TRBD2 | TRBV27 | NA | CASSLRLAPPDTQYF | TGTGCCAGCAGTTTACGACTAGCACCGCCCGATACGCAGTATTTT
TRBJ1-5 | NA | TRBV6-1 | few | CASSEVGMGPQHF | TGTGCCAGCAGTGAGGTGGGAATGGGGCCCCAGCATTTT
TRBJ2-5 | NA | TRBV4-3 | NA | CASRRIGGSQETQYF | TGCGCCAGCCGGAGGATAGGGGGGTCTCAAGAGACCCAGTACTTC
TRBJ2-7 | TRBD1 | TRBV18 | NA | CASSPLGQGSYEQYF | TGTGCCAGCTCACCACTCGGACAGGGGTCCTACGAGCAGTACTTC
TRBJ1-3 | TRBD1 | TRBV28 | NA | CASSVPSGQGPYTIYF | TGTGCCAGCAGTGTTCCGAGCGGACAGGGGCCTTACACCATATATTTT
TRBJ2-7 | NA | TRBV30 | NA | CAWAVGRSYEQYF | TGTGCCTGGGCCGTAGGGCGCTCCTACGAGCAGTACTTC
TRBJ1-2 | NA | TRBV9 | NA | CATTRADTYYGYTF | TGTGCCACCACCAGGGCCGACACTTACTATGGCTACACCTTC
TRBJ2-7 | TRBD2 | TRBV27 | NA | CASSQPGLAGAPYEQYF | TGTGCCAGCAGTCAACCGGGACTAGCGGGAGCGCCCTACGAGCAGTACTTC
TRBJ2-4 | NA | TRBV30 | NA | CAWSPRSFRGENIQYF | TGTGCCTGGAGTCCTCGTTCCTTCAGGGGGGAAAACATTCAGTACTTC
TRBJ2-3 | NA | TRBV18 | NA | CASSPVGGTDTQYF | TGTGCCAGCTCACCCGTCGGGGGCACAGATACGCAGTATTTT
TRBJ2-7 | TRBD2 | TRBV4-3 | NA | CASSLIAGDGEQYF | TGCGCCAGCAGCCTAATAGCGGGGGATGGGGAGCAGTACTTC
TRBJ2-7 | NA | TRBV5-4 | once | CASSLDWGSEQYF | TGTGCCAGCAGCTTAGACTGGGGGAGCGAGCAGTACTTC
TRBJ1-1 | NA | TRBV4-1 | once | CASRPTGNTEAFF | TGCGCCAGCAGACCGACGGGCAACACTGAAGCTTTCTTT
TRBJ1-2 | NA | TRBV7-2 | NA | CASSLGKGIYGYTF | TGTGCCAGCAGCTTAGGGAAGGGGATCTATGGCTACACCTTC
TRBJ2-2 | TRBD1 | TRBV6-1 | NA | CASLQGGYTGELFF | TGTGCCAGTTTACAGGGGGGCTACACCGGGGAGCTGTTTTTT
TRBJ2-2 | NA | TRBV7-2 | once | CASSWQGGGELFF | TGTGCCAGCAGCTGGCAAGGGGGCGGGGAGCTGTTTTTT
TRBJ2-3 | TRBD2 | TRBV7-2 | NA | CASSQGLAGAGDTQYF | TGTGCCAGCAGCCAAGGACTAGCGGGGGCCGGTGATACGCAGTATTTT
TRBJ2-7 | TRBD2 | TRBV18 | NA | CASSRLAGGRYEQYF | TGTGCCAGCTCACGGCTAGCGGGAGGTCGTTACGAGCAGTACTTC
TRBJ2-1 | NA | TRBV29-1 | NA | CSVELYNEQFF | TGCAGCGTTGAATTATACAATGAGCAGTTCTTC
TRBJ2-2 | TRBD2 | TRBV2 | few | CASTWTSGNSNTGELFF | TGTGCCAGCACTTGGACTAGCGGGAATTCGAACACCGGGGAGCTGTTTTTT
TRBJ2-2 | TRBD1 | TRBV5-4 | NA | CASSLASRGRTGELFF | TGTGCCAGCAGCTTGGCCAGCAGGGGGCGAACCGGGGAGCTGTTTTTT
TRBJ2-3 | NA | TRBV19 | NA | CASSIRVEGTDTQYF | TGTGCCAGTAGTATAAGAGTGGAGGGGACGGATACGCAGTATTTT
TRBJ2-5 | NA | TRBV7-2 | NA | CASSLGPGQGETQYF | TGTGCCAGCAGCTTAGGTCCAGGTCAGGGGGAGACCCAGTACTTC
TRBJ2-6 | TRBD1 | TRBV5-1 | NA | CASSYGTGSGANVLTF | TGCGCCAGCAGCTACGGGACAGGGTCCGGGGCCAACGTCCTGACTTTC
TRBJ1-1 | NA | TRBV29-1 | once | CSVRRGTGSEAFF | TGCAGCGTTAGGAGAGGTACAGGGTCTGAAGCTTTCTTT
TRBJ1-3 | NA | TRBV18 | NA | CASSPPLPHEGGNTIYF | TGTGCCAGCTCACCACCCCTGCCCCACGAGGGTGGAAACACCATATATTTT
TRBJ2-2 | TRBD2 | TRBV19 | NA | CASRTSGGGTGELFF | TGTGCCAGTAGGACTAGCGGGGGGGGAACCGGGGAGCTGTTTTTT
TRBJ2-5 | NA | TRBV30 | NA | CAWSFPRQWETQYF | TGTGCCTGGAGTTTCCCTCGGCAATGGGAGACCCAGTACTTC
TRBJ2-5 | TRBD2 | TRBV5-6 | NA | CASSRGTSGETQYF | TGTGCCAGCAGCCGCGGGACTAGCGGAGAGACCCAGTACTTC
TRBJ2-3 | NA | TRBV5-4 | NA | CASSFVTGDTQYF | TGTGCCAGCAGTTTTGTGACAGGCGATACGCAGTATTTT
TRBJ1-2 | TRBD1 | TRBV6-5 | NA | CASSYDGRTGGGYTF | TGTGCCAGCAGTTACGACGGACGGACAGGGGGAGGCTACACCTTC
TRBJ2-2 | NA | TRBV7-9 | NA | CASSFYRVNTGELFF | TGTGCCAGCAGCTTTTACAGGGTGAACACCGGGGAGCTGTTTTTT
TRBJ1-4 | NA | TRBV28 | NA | CASRGSPNEKLFF | TGTGCCAGCAGGGGAAGTCCTAATGAAAAACTGTTTTTT
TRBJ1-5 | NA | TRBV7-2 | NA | CASSKRRDQPQHF | TGTGCCAGCAGCAAAAGGAGGGACCAGCCCCAGCATTTT
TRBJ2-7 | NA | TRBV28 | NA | CASSLGRDYEQYF | TGTGCCAGCAGTTTGGGCCGGGACTACGAGCAGTACTTC
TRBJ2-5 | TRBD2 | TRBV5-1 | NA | CASSSGLAGVTETQYF | TGCGCCAGCAGTTCCGGACTAGCGGGAGTGACGGAGACCCAGTACTTC
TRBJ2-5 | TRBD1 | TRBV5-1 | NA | CASSPRDRGRGETQYF | TGCGCCAGCAGCCCCCGGGACAGGGGGCGCGGAGAGACCCAGTACTTC
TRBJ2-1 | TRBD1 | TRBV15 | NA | CATSRATGVWLVEQFF | TGTGCCACCAGCAGAGCGACAGGGGTGTGGCTGGTTGAGCAGTTCTTC
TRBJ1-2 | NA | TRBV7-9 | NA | CASRRTQANYGYTF | TGTGCCAGCCGCCGGACCCAGGCGAACTATGGCTACACCTTC
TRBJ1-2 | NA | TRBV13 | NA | CASSLGPGTGYTF | TGTGCCAGCAGCTTAGGACCCGGGACTGGCTACACCTTC
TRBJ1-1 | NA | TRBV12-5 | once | CASGLSGRNTEAFF | TGTGCTAGTGGTTTGAGCGGAAGGAACACTGAAGCTTTCTTT
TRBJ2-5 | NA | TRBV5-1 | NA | CASSWVGQAQETQYF | TGCGCCAGCAGCTGGGTAGGACAAGCCCAAGAGACCCAGTACTTC
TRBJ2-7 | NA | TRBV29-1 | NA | CSVEERRQYPYEQYF | TGCAGCGTTGAAGAGCGCAGACAGTATCCCTACGAGCAGTACTTC
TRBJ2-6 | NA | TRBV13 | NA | CASSSRRSGANVLTF | TGTGCCAGCTCTTCCCGCCGCTCTGGGGCCAACGTCCTGACTTTC
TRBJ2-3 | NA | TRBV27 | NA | CASSRVGTTDTQYF | TGTGCCAGCAGTCGGGTGGGGACTACAGATACGCAGTATTTT
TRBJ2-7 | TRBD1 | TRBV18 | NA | CASSRTGVEQYF | TGTGCCAGCTCCAGGACAGGGGTCGAGCAGTACTTC
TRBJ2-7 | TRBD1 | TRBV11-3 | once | CASSLRQGYEQYF | TGTGCCAGCAGCTTAAGACAGGGTTACGAGCAGTACTTC
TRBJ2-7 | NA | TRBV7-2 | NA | CASSLARNEQYF | TGTGCCAGCAGCTTAGCCCGCAACGAGCAGTACTTC